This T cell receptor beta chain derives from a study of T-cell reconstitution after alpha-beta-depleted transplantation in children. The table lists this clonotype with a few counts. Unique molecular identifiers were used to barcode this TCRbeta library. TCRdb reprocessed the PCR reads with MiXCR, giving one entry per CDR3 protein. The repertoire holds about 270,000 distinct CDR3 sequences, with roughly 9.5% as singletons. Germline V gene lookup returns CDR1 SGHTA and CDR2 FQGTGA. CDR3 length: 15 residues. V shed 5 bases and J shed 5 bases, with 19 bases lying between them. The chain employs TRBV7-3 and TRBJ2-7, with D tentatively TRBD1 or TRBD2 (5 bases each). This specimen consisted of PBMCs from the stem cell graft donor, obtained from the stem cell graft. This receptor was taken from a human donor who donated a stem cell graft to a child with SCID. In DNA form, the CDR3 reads TGTGCCAGCAGCCCAATCTTGGGGGTTTCCCACGAGCAGTACTTC. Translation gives CASSPILGVSHEQYF.